The rows below give T cell receptor beta chains drawn from one sample of a study of shared clonotypes between healthy human individuals. Profiling relied on immunoSEQ multiplex PCR, and the TCRdb table lists in-frame clones only, not all of them. The sample has approximately 2.1 million clones, over 85% seen once. Sequenced input: naive CD4+ T cells from PBMCs. The receptor set was obtained from a man aged 18-30 years in good health. Some clones in this sample may be carry-over from other donors' samples. Both conserved end residues are part of each CDR3. A D gene is named only where the DNA matches it firmly. Clone size is stated in some rows and not others, as once, few, many or a class when expanded.

V: TRBV29-1
D: TRBD2
J: TRBJ2-5
size: once
DNA: TGCAGCGCCCAGCGGGGCGGCGAGACCCAGTACTTC
CDR3: CSAQRGGETQYF

V: TRBV15
D: .
J: TRBJ2-4
size: .
DNA: TGTGCCACCAGCAGACAGGGATCGATCAAAAACATTCAGTACTTC
CDR3: CATSRQGSIKNIQYF

V: TRBV19
D: TRBD1
J: TRBJ2-5
size: .
DNA: TGTGCCAGTAGTATAGGGGACAGACAAGAGACCCAGTACTTC
CDR3: CASSIGDRQETQYF

V: TRBV5-8
D: TRBD1
J: TRBJ2-1
size: .
DNA: TGTGCCAGCAGTTCGACCGGGACAGATAAGTTCTACAATGAGCAGTTCTTC
CDR3: CASSSTGTDKFYNEQFF

V: TRBV5-5
D: TRBD2
J: TRBJ2-6
size: .
DNA: TGTGCCAGCGGCGGACTAGCAACTGGGGCCAACGTCCTGACTTTC
CDR3: CASGGLATGANVLTF

V: TRBV19
D: TRBD1
J: TRBJ1-2
size: .
DNA: TGTGCCAGTAGTTTGACAGGGCGGGGCTACACCTTC
CDR3: CASSLTGRGYTF

V: TRBV14
D: TRBD2
J: TRBJ2-5
size: .
DNA: TGTGCCAGCAGCCACACACTGGGACTAGCGGGAGAGACCCAGTACTTC
CDR3: CASSHTLGLAGETQYF

V: TRBV19
D: .
J: TRBJ1-1
size: once
DNA: TGTGCCAGTAGTAGAGGACTGCCTAAGACTGAAGCTTTCTTT
CDR3: CASSRGLPKTEAFF

V: TRBV2
D: .
J: TRBJ2-7
size: .
DNA: TGTGCCAGCAGTGAACAGGCGACTGACTACGAGCAGTACTTC
CDR3: CASSEQATDYEQYF

V: TRBV18
D: .
J: TRBJ2-4
size: .
DNA: TGTGCCAGCTCAGCGACAGAGGGTTTTAAAAACATTCAGTACTTC
CDR3: CASSATEGFKNIQYF

V: TRBV30
D: TRBD2
J: TRBJ2-7
size: once
DNA: TGTGCCTGGAGTGCCTCTAGCGGGAGGAGGGGCGAGCAGTACTTC
CDR3: CAWSASSGRRGEQYF

V: TRBV11-2
D: .
J: TRBJ2-2
size: .
DNA: TGTGCCAGCAGCTTAGCCCGTCTAGCCAACACCGGGGAGCTGTTTTTT
CDR3: CASSLARLANTGELFF

V: TRBV5-5
D: TRBD1
J: TRBJ2-7
size: .
DNA: TGTGCCAGCAGCCCCTCCGGGACAGGGGGCTACGAGCAGTACTTC
CDR3: CASSPSGTGGYEQYF

V: TRBV28
D: TRBD1
J: TRBJ2-2
size: .
DNA: TGTGCCAGCAGGCGACAGGGTAGGGGGGAGCTGTTTTTT
CDR3: CASRRQGRGELFF

V: TRBV6-5
D: .
J: TRBJ1-1
size: .
DNA: TGTGCCAGCAGTTACGCCGGCAGCAGAAGGGGCGGTGAAGCTTTCTTT
CDR3: CASSYAGSRRGGEAFF

V: TRBV28
D: TRBD2
J: TRBJ2-5
size: .
DNA: TGTGCCAGCAGTACAAAATTCGGGAGGCAAGAGACCCAGTACTTC
CDR3: CASSTKFGRQETQYF

V: TRBV5-6
D: TRBD2
J: TRBJ2-1
size: .
DNA: TGTGCCAGCAGCTTGACTAGCGGGAGCAATGAGCAGTTCTTC
CDR3: CASSLTSGSNEQFF

V: TRBV18
D: TRBD1
J: TRBJ1-5
size: few
DNA: TGTGCCAGCTCCGAAGTTCAGGGGGCCGGGGGTCAGCCCCAGCATTTT
CDR3: CASSEVQGAGGQPQHF

V: TRBV7-3
D: TRBD1
J: TRBJ2-3
size: .
DNA: TGTGCCAGCAGCCCAGGGACAGGGGGTATGGTAGATACGCAGTATTTT
CDR3: CASSPGTGGMVDTQYF

V: TRBV6-5
D: TRBD1
J: TRBJ2-1
size: .
DNA: TGTGCCAGCAAACCAGGGGGATTGGGACGAAATGAGCAGTTCTTC
CDR3: CASKPGGLGRNEQFF

V: TRBV5-1
D: .
J: TRBJ2-5
size: .
DNA: TGCGCCAGCAGCTTTTCTAGGCTCCAAGAGACCCAGTACTTC
CDR3: CASSFSRLQETQYF

V: TRBV5-1
D: .
J: TRBJ1-5
size: .
DNA: TGCGCCAGCAGCTGGGGGGATGGGGGTCAGCCCCAGCATTTT
CDR3: CASSWGDGGQPQHF

V: TRBV27
D: .
J: TRBJ2-2
size: .
DNA: TGTGCCAGCAGTTTAGGGTCGAACACCGGGGAGCTGTTTTTT
CDR3: CASSLGSNTGELFF

V: TRBV5-1
D: .
J: TRBJ2-5
size: .
DNA: TGCGCCAGTGACGGAGAGACCCAGTACTTC
CDR3: CASDGETQYF

V: TRBV4-1
D: .
J: TRBJ1-5
size: .
DNA: TGCGCCAGCAGCTCCCTTATCACCATTAGCAATCAGCCCCAGCATTTT
CDR3: CASSSLITISNQPQHF

V: TRBV5-5
D: .
J: TRBJ2-7
size: .
DNA: TGTGCCAGCACCCAATATCGGCAGCTTCACTACGAGCAGTACTTC
CDR3: CASTQYRQLHYEQYF

V: TRBV6-5
D: TRBD2
J: TRBJ2-1
size: .
DNA: TGTGCCAGCAGTTACGGGGGACTAGCGGGAGATGAGCAGTTCTTC
CDR3: CASSYGGLAGDEQFF

V: TRBV7-9
D: .
J: TRBJ1-1
size: .
DNA: TGTGCCAGCAGTTTAGGCATGAACACTGAAGCTTTCTTT
CDR3: CASSLGMNTEAFF

V: TRBV10-3
D: .
J: TRBJ2-3
size: .
DNA: TGTGCCATCAGTGAGTTTTCTGGGGATACGCAGTATTTT
CDR3: CAISEFSGDTQYF

V: TRBV5-1
D: TRBD2
J: TRBJ2-7
size: .
DNA: TGCGCCAGCAGAGCGGGACTAGCGAGCTCCTACGAGCAGTACTTC
CDR3: CASRAGLASSYEQYF

V: TRBV6-1
D: .
J: TRBJ2-3
size: once
DNA: TGTGCCAGCAGTGAAGAGGGTGGGCCCGATACGCAGTATTTT
CDR3: CASSEEGGPDTQYF

V: TRBV5-4
D: TRBD1
J: TRBJ2-5
size: .
DNA: TGTGCCAGCAGCTTGGGCGGGACAGGGGGAACACAAGAGACCCAGTACTTC
CDR3: CASSLGGTGGTQETQYF

V: TRBV6-5
D: TRBD1
J: TRBJ2-5
size: once
DNA: TGTGCCAGCAGTTACGTTAGACAGGGGGAGACCCAGTACTTC
CDR3: CASSYVRQGETQYF

V: TRBV30
D: .
J: TRBJ2-2
size: .
DNA: TGTGCCTGGAGTCTGGTGGGCGGTCCCGGGGAGCTGTTTTTT
CDR3: CAWSLVGGPGELFF

V: TRBV28
D: .
J: TRBJ2-7
size: .
DNA: TGTGCCAGCAAGGGATCTTCGGCAGGAACCTCCTACGAGCAGTACTTC
CDR3: CASKGSSAGTSYEQYF

V: TRBV10-3
D: .
J: TRBJ2-5
size: .
DNA: TGTGCCATCAGTGAGTGGGCCGGGGGAGGAGAGACCCAGTACTTC
CDR3: CAISEWAGGGETQYF

V: TRBV5-1
D: .
J: TRBJ2-7
size: .
DNA: TGCGCCAGCAGCTTGTCCATCGGGAACTACGAGCAGTACTTC
CDR3: CASSLSIGNYEQYF

V: TRBV18
D: .
J: TRBJ1-1
size: .
DNA: TGTGCCAGCTCACCCGGGCAGGTCGAAACTGAAGCTTTCTTT
CDR3: CASSPGQVETEAFF

V: TRBV7-9
D: TRBD1
J: TRBJ2-7
size: .
DNA: TGTGCCAGCAGCCCCGGACAGGGGAGCTCCTACGAGCAGTACTTC
CDR3: CASSPGQGSSYEQYF

V: TRBV7-9
D: TRBD1
J: TRBJ2-7
size: .
DNA: TGTGCCAGCAGCTCCGGGACAGTGGGGGAGCAGTACTTC
CDR3: CASSSGTVGEQYF

V: TRBV11-2
D: .
J: TRBJ2-3
size: .
DNA: TGTGCCAGCAGCTTGACTCCCGGCGGGGATACGCAGTATTTT
CDR3: CASSLTPGGDTQYF

V: TRBV29-1
D: TRBD2
J: TRBJ2-3
size: .
DNA: TGCAGCGCGGTAGCGGGAGGGAACACAGATACGCAGTATTTT
CDR3: CSAVAGGNTDTQYF

V: TRBV27
D: TRBD2
J: TRBJ2-7
size: .
DNA: TGTGCCAGCGCTTCTAGCGGGGCTACCTACGAGCAGTACTTC
CDR3: CASASSGATYEQYF

V: TRBV28
D: TRBD1
J: TRBJ1-2
size: once
DNA: TGTGCCAGCAGTTTATCGTACCGACGCAGGGGGCGAGGGGATAACTATGGCTACACCTTC
CDR3: CASSLSYRRRGRGDNYGYTF

V: TRBV7-2
D: .
J: TRBJ1-5
size: .
DNA: TGTGCCAGCAGCTTAGCGCAGGGTCAGCCCCAGCATTTT
CDR3: CASSLAQGQPQHF

V: TRBV5-1
D: .
J: TRBJ2-1
size: once
DNA: TGCGCCAGCAGCCCGCCGGCGGGGACGTCCTACAATGAGCAGTTCTTC
CDR3: CASSPPAGTSYNEQFF

V: TRBV21-1
D: .
J: TRBJ2-1
size: .
DNA: TGTGCCAGCAAAGGAACTAGCGGGAGCGATGAGCAGTTCTTC
CDR3: CASKGTSGSDEQFF

V: TRBV7-8
D: .
J: TRBJ2-5
size: .
DNA: TGTGCCAGCAGCTTAGCGGGTCGGGGGCTTTATAAAGAGACCCAGTACTTC
CDR3: CASSLAGRGLYKETQYF

V: TRBV5-1
D: .
J: TRBJ1-1
size: .
DNA: TGCGCCAGCAGCACCGGCGGCTTGGACACTGAAGCTTTCTTT
CDR3: CASSTGGLDTEAFF

V: TRBV18
D: .
J: TRBJ2-1
size: .
DNA: TGTGCCAGCTCACCAGTGCGGGAACACAATGAGCAGTTCTTC
CDR3: CASSPVREHNEQFF